This TCR beta chain appears in the sequencing data of a study of cytomegalovirus exposure and HLA in healthy donors. The CDR3 length is 14 residues. Germline V gene data show CDR1 as KGHSH and CDR2 as LQKENI. Trimming cost V 3 bases and J 7 bases, with 13 bases left between them. The table came from immunoSEQ multiplex PCR; TCRdb's copy has only in-frame clones and leaves some out. The sample comprises hundreds of thousands of clones, approximately 87% of which are singletons, and around 2.6% rests with the top ten. The J gene is TRBJ2-1, the V gene TRBV18, with D tentatively TRBD2 (5 bases). The sequenced sample consisted of PBMCs. The TCR sequence derives from a man aged 18 to 35 in good health and CMV-seronegative. CDR3 coding DNA: TGTGCCAGCTCACCCGGGATAACTGGGAATGAGCAGTTCTTC. Translation gives CASSPGITGNEQFF.